This entry lists 20 T cell receptor beta chains sequenced from one sample in a study of T cell repertoires in cytomegalovirus infection. MiXCR, applied by TCRdb to the reads, yields one record per CDR3 protein. The table lists about 530,000 distinct CDR3 sequences, around 27% of them singletons. Sample: PBMCs. These receptors all come from a human donor in good health (CMV status not recorded). Some clones in this sample may be carry-over from other donors' samples.

V gene TRBV11-2 combines with J gene TRBJ1-2; D remains unclear. Germline-derived CDR1 and CDR2 are SGHAT and FQNNGV. The CDR3 has 14 residues. Deletions cut 7 bases from V and 3 bases from J, with 15 bases between. CDR3 residues: CASNHDGTHYGYTF. For the CDR3, the DNA is TGTGCCAGCAACCACGACGGAACCCACTATGGCTACACCTTC.

This clonotype was observed many times. The V call is TRBV11-1, the J call TRBJ1-1, with a possible D match to TRBD1 (5 bases). V lost 4 bases, J lost 2 bases, and 8 bases lay in between. This CDR3 comprises 13 residues. CDR1 is SGHAT and CDR2 is FQDESV in the germline V gene (reference sequence). The CDR3 loop reads CASSSRTNTEAFF. For the CDR3, the DNA is TGTGCCAGCAGCTCCCGGACAAACACTGAAGCTTTCTTT.

This chain uses TRBV7-8 with TRBJ2-4, with a tentative D call TRBD2 (5 bases). CDR3 length: 15 residues. CDR1 and CDR2 from the germline V gene are SGHVS and FQNEAQ. Trimming cost V 5 bases and J 0 bases, with 11 bases left between them. DNA for the CDR3: TGTGCCAGCAGCCCACGGACTGAAGCCAAAAACATTCAGTACTTC. The encoded protein is CASSPRTEAKNIQYF.

This clonotype was picked up a small number of times. J is TRBJ2-2 and V is TRBV7-2; no definite D call. The V end lost 1 base, the J end lost 2 bases, and 14 bases lay between the germline ends. Germline lookup yields CDR1 SGHTA and CDR2 FQGNSA. CDR3 length equals 17 residues. Written as DNA, the CDR3 is TGTGCCAGCAGCTTAGTAGGCTGGGCGGTTAACACCGGGGAGCTGTTTTTT. Translation: CASSLVGWAVNTGELFF.

V is TRBV7-4 and J is TRBJ2-5; 9 bases match TRBD2. The V and J ends lost 1 base and 7 bases, in that order; junction bases with no gene match: 10. CDR3 length equals 16 residues. Germline lookup yields CDR1 SGHVT and CDR2 SQSDAQ. CDR3 residues: CASSLDRLLAGGTQYF. The CDR3 DNA reads TGTGCCAGCAGCTTAGACAGACTACTAGCGGGTGGGACCCAGTACTTC. Based on the CDR3 plus reference TRBV7-4 and TRBJ2-5, the full variable domain is GAGVSQSPRYKVAKRGRDVALRCDSISGHVTLYWYRQTLGQGSEVLTYSQSDAQRDKSGRPSGRFSAERPERSVSTLKIQRTEQGDSAVYLCASSLDRLLAGGTQYFGPGTRLLVL.

The chain uses TRBV6-5 and TRBJ2-1; 13 nucleotides line up with TRBD2. The CDR3 spans 16 residues. Germline trimming cut 0 bases from V and 7 bases from J; bases unmatched to any gene: 3. CDR1 and CDR2 (germline): MNHEY, SVGAGI. For the CDR3, the DNA is TGTGCCAGCAGTTACTCTGGGACTAGCGGGAAGAATGAGCAGTTCTTC. It yields the protein CASSYSGTSGKNEQFF.

This chain joins TRBV20-1 and TRBJ1-5, with D unclear. V lost 2 bases and J lost 0, with 14 bases in between. The germline V gene encodes CDR1 DFQATT and CDR2 SNEGSKA (reference sequence). The CDR3 totals 16 residues. The CDR3 spells CSARSPGRYSNQPQHF. In nucleotides, the CDR3 is TGCAGTGCTAGATCCCCTGGACGGTATAGCAATCAGCCCCAGCATTTT.

The CDR3 spells CASSLSHGLAGGGQETQYF. In DNA, the CDR3 is TGTGCCAGCAGTTTATCCCACGGACTAGCGGGAGGAGGCCAAGAGACCCAGTACTTC. The chain couples TRBV27 to TRBJ2-5; TRBD2 agrees at 14 bases. The trim removed 0 bases at V and 1 base at J, leaving 7 bases unmatched. Germline CDR1 reads MNHEY; CDR2 reads SMNVEV (reference sequence). The CDR3 totals 19 residues.

In this sample, this clonotype turned up a few times. Germline is not matched at one junction end, which may reflect a read error. The CDR3 DNA reads TGTGCCACCCGTGACAGTGAAGAGACCCAGTACTTC. It codes for CATRDSEETQYF. The chain recombines TRBV24-1 with TRBJ2-5; tentative D call: TRBD1 (5 bases). In germline, CDR1 is KGHDR, CDR2 SFDVKD. This CDR3 is built from 12 residues.

Only a few counts were recorded for this clonotype. This rearrangement joins TRBV20-1 to TRBJ2-1, with 10 bases matching TRBD2. Germline assignment: CDR1 DFQATT and CDR2 SNEGSKA (reference sequence). The trim removed 6 bases at V and 9 bases at J, leaving 14 bases unmatched. The CDR3 is 15 amino acids. CDR3 coding DNA: TGCAGTGCCACGGCTAGCGGGAGCGGGTGGGGTGAGCAGTTCTTC. Protein product: CSATASGSGWGEQFF.

In this sample, this clonotype turned up a few times. J is TRBJ2-2 and V is TRBV20-1; TRBD2 might be the D (6 bases). Trimming cost V 2 bases and J 4 bases, with 17 bases left between them. Germline CDR1 is DFQATT and CDR2 is SNEGSKA (reference sequence). The CDR3 has 16 residues. The CDR3 region has the DNA TGCAGTGCTAGACGAGCTGGGGAGGATGTCACCGGGGAGCTGTTTTTT. As protein: CSARRAGEDVTGELFF.

The chain carries TRBV4-1 and TRBJ2-1; 10 bases are a match to TRBD2. Trimming removed 4 bases from V and 9 bases from J; junction bases left unmatched: 15. Per germline, CDR1 MGHRA and CDR2 YSYEKL. The CDR3 has 17 residues. CDR3 protein: CASSRVVGGAGGGEQFF. The CDR3 DNA is TGCGCCAGCAGCCGAGTCGTCGGAGGAGCGGGAGGGGGTGAGCAGTTCTTC.

This clonotype was picked up a small number of times. J is TRBJ1-1 and V is TRBV4-1; tentatively, D is TRBD1 (5 bases). Germline loops: CDR1 MGHRA, CDR2 YSYEKL. Trimming took 7 bases from V and 1 from J, leaving 22 bases between them. The CDR3 is 17 residues long. The CDR3 region has the DNA TGCGCCAGCATGCGATTTCCGGGACTACGCACGAACACTGAAGCTTTCTTT. It yields the protein CASMRFPGLRTNTEAFF.

This clonotype was counted at least ten times. The chain has TRBV7-6 and TRBJ1-6; TRBD1 agrees at 9 bases. This CDR3 contains 14 residues. Germline CDR1 is SGHVS and CDR2 is FNYEAQ. Losses at the gene ends were 6 bases for V and 8 bases for J; bases not matched to a gene: 5. The CDR3: CASSRTGEDSPLHF. The DNA for the CDR3 is TGTGCCAGCAGTAGGACAGGGGAGGATTCACCCCTCCACTTT.

A few counts support this clonotype. The chain joins TRBV6-5 to TRBJ2-2, with D unresolved. The V end lost 2 bases, the J end lost 7 bases, and 11 bases lay between the germline ends. Germline CDR1 MNHEY, CDR2 SVGAGI. The CDR3 is made up of 14 amino acids. CDR3 loop: CASSYGWGGGELFF. The CDR3 region has the DNA TGTGCCAGCAGTTACGGATGGGGTGGCGGGGAGCTGTTTTTT.

This clonotype was detected many times. The rearrangement joins TRBV4-3 to TRBJ1-4, with 10 bases that match TRBD1. V lost 1 base, J lost 7 bases, and 9 bases stayed unmatched. The CDR3 is 17 amino acids. Per the germline V gene, CDR1 is LGHNA and CDR2 is YSLEER. The CDR3 region has the DNA TGCGCCAGCAGCCAAGGGGGGACAGGGGTTCCGGGTGAAAAACTGTTTTTT. This gives the protein CASSQGGTGVPGEKLFF.

The V gene is TRBV27, the J gene TRBJ2-3; D unresolved. The CDR3 loop spans 13 amino acids. CDR1 and CDR2 (germline): MNHEY, SMNVEV (reference sequence). V lost 4 bases, J lost 0 bases, and 5 bases lay in between. The CDR3 loop is CASSSHSTDTQYF. DNA for the CDR3: TGTGCCAGCAGTTCGCATAGCACAGATACGCAGTATTTT.

This clonotype was counted only a few times. The rearrangement uses TRBV10-3 and TRBJ2-1; D may be TRBD2 (5 bases). There are 17 residues in the CDR3. Trimming took 4 bases from V and 4 from J, leaving 20 bases between them. The germline gives CDR1 ENHRY, CDR2 SYGVKD. In DNA form, the CDR3 reads TGTGCCATCAGTGCCCTTGAGGGAGTGGCGAGTTACAATGAGCAGTTCTTC. Translation: CAISALEGVASYNEQFF.

This clonotype was counted at least ten times. The V and J genes are TRBV7-7 and TRBJ1-1; D is undetermined. Germline CDR1 and CDR2: SSHAT and FNYEAQ (reference sequence). This CDR3 region has 9 residues. V was shortened by 10 bases and J by 4 bases, with 4 bases between the two germline ends. The CDR3 coding sequence is TGTGCCATCGTCACTGAAGCTTTCTTT. Protein sequence: CAIVTEAFF.

The table lists this clonotype with a few counts. The chain has TRBV28 and TRBJ1-1; D is perhaps TRBD1 (5 bases). The V and J ends lost 3 bases and 4 bases respectively, with 9 bases between them. CDR3 size: 13 residues. Germline-derived CDR1 and CDR2 are MDHEN and SYDVKM. The CDR3 here is CASSFQGVTEAFF. The CDR3 DNA sequence: TGTGCCAGCAGTTTCCAGGGTGTCACTGAAGCTTTCTTT.